This passage covers 30 T cell receptor beta chains from one sample sequenced in a study of blood T cell repertoires in COVID-19. Sequencing was performed with immunoSEQ multiplex PCR; in TCRdb, only in-frame clones are kept and a portion is missing. The sample contains 200,000 to 300,000 clones, around 90% of which appear only once. Sequenced sample: peripheral blood. The receptors derive from a man aged 30-40 years with COVID-19, enrolled during active disease.

Note on this clone: The sample carries other DNA sequences with the same CDR3. The chain carries TRBV4-1 and TRBJ2-2; 8 bases line up with TRBD2. With V trimmed by 0 bases and J by 2 bases, 5 bases remained unmatched. This CDR3 has 17 amino acids. Germline values: CDR1 MGHRA, CDR2 YSYEKL. The CDR3 bases are TGCGCCAGCAGCCAAGATACGGGGGGGGCCAACACCGGGGAGCTGTTTTTT. This gives the protein CASSQDTGGANTGELFF.

The chain recombines TRBV2 with TRBJ1-1; TRBD1 matches 7 bases. V shed 7 bases and J 1 base; nucleotides not matched to a gene: 6. The germline V gene encodes CDR1 SNHLY and CDR2 FYNNEI. The CDR3 is 14 amino acids. As DNA, the CDR3 is TGTGCCAGCACCCTGAACAGGGGGAACACTGAAGCTTTCTTT. This sequence encodes CASTLNRGNTEAFF.

V and J are TRBV13 and TRBJ1-1; 8 positions agree with TRBD1. V was clipped by 3 bases and J by 11 bases; unmatched bases: 5. Germline assignment: CDR1 PRHDT and CDR2 FYEKMQ (reference sequence). This CDR3 has 12 amino acids. The CDR3 DNA sequence: TGTGCCAGCAGCTTCCGGACAGGGCACGCTTTCTTT. This sequence encodes CASSFRTGHAFF.

V and J are TRBV5-1 and TRBJ1-1; the match to TRBD1 covers 12 bases. Germline trimming cut 4 bases from V and 8 bases from J; bases unmatched to any gene: 6. Germline V gene lookup returns CDR1 SGHRS and CDR2 YFSETQ. The length of the CDR3 is 14 residues. This CDR3 is CASSTGTGGGEAFF. The CDR3 region has the DNA TGCGCCAGCAGCACCGGGACAGGGGGCGGCGAAGCTTTCTTT.

Comments on this clone: The same CDR3 also results from other DNA sequences found in this sample. The chain links TRBV18 to TRBJ1-4, with a tentative D call TRBD1 (6 bases). Trimming removed 4 bases at V and 2 bases at J, with 11 bases between. Per the germline V gene, CDR1 is KGHSH and CDR2 is LQKENI. This CDR3 region has 15 residues. CDR3: CASSLRTATNEKLFF. In DNA, the CDR3 is TGTGCCAGCTCACTAAGGACAGCGACTAATGAAAAACTGTTTTTT.

Only one count was recorded for this clone. The chain couples TRBV11-2 to TRBJ2-2; the D gene is possibly TRBD2 (7 bases). The CDR3 totals 14 residues. Between the trimmed V and J ends, which lost 3 bases and 4 bases, there was a span of 9 bases. In germline, CDR1 is SGHAT, CDR2 FQNNGV. Here the CDR3 reads CASSFGGPTGELFF. CDR3 in DNA: TGTGCCAGCAGCTTCGGGGGGCCCACCGGGGAGCTGTTTTTT.

The V gene is TRBV24-1, the J gene TRBJ2-2, with no clear D. V was clipped by 6 bases and J by 4 bases, with 8 bases between them. The CDR3 extends over 13 amino acids. Per germline, CDR1 KGHDR and CDR2 SFDVKD. The CDR3 spells CATSPPGTGELFF. The CDR3 DNA follows: TGTGCCACCAGTCCCCCGGGCACCGGGGAGCTGTTTTTT.

V gene TRBV7-9 combines with J gene TRBJ1-1; no clear D. Per germline, CDR1 SEHNR and CDR2 FQNEAQ (reference sequence). The CDR3 has 16 amino acids. V lost 5 bases and J 0 bases, leaving 16 bases between the germline ends. The CDR3 loop reads CASSPRGERLNTEAFF. CDR3 sequence (DNA): TGTGCCAGCAGCCCCCGGGGTGAGCGACTGAACACTGAAGCTTTCTTT.

CDR3 nucleotide sequence: TGCGCCAGCAGCTTTGGGGGCATGAACACTGAAGCTTTCTTT. Translation gives CASSFGGMNTEAFF. The chain joins TRBV5-1 to TRBJ1-1, with D perhaps matching TRBD1 (6 bases). CDR1 is SGHRS and CDR2 is YFSETQ in the germline V gene. The length of the CDR3 is 14 residues. With 2 bases removed from V and 0 bases from J, the gap between germline ends came to 8 bases.

This chain joins TRBV18 and TRBJ2-7; 10 bases map to TRBD1. Germline CDR1 KGHSH, CDR2 LQKENI. J lost 6 bases, V lost 3 bases, and 2 bases had no gene match. This CDR3 contains 13 residues. Here the CDR3 DNA reads TGTGCCAGCTCACCGACAGGGGGCGTCGAGCAGTACTTC. It translates to CASSPTGGVEQYF. Full variable domain (rest looked up from reference TRBV18 and TRBJ2-7): NAGVMQNPRHLVRRRGQEARLRCSPMKGHSHVYWYRQLPEEGLKFMVYLQKENIIDESGMPKERFSAEFPKEGPSILRIQQVVRGDSAAYFCASSPTGGVEQYFGPGTRLTVT.

The rearrangement joins TRBV9 to TRBJ2-2, with 7 bases aligning to TRBD1. Germline CDR1 and CDR2: SGDLS and YYNGEE. V dropped 3 bases and J dropped 5; count of bases not matched to a gene: 13. The CDR3 runs to 17 residues. Written as DNA, the CDR3 is TGTGCCAGCAGCGAGAGGATCGACAGGGAATGGACCGGGGAGCTGTTTTTT. Residues: CASSERIDREWTGELFF.

This chain joins TRBV24-1 and TRBJ2-5; the D is unclear. CDR1 KGHDR and CDR2 SFDVKD come from the germline V gene. The CDR3 consists of 13 residues. Trimming shortened V by 4 bases and J by 1 base, and 6 bases separated the two germline ends. CDR3 sequence (DNA): TGTGCCACCAGTGACCGAGGCCAAGAGACCCAGTACTTC. Amino acids: CATSDRGQETQYF.

This chain's CDR3 is CASSNFPGQGDQPQHF. The CDR3 region has the DNA TGTGCCAGCAGCAATTTTCCGGGACAGGGCGATCAGCCCCAGCATTTT. This rearrangement joins TRBV21-1 to TRBJ1-5; the DNA was not used to check the table's D call, TRBD1. TRBV21-1 is labeled a pseudogene. The CDR3 spans 16 residues.

The chain has TRBV24-1 and TRBJ2-7, with 8 bases that match TRBD1. The CDR3 loop spans 16 amino acids. Losses at the gene ends were 1 base for V and 2 bases for J; bases not matched to a gene: 6. Germline-derived CDR1 and CDR2 are KGHDR and SFDVKD. The CDR3, as DNA: TGTGCCACCAGTGATTTCTTGACAGGGGAACCCTACGAGCAGTACTTC. It yields the protein CATSDFLTGEPYEQYF.

The chain carries TRBV20-1 and TRBJ2-3; D may be TRBD2 (6 bases). This CDR3 comprises 15 residues. Germline values: CDR1 DFQATT, CDR2 SNEGSKA (reference sequence). Trimming took 3 bases from V and 4 from J, leaving 17 bases between them. CDR3 region: CSASSGQGGPDTQYF. In DNA, the CDR3 is TGCAGTGCTAGTTCAGGTCAGGGAGGACCAGATACGCAGTATTTT.

The genes are TRBV5-1 and TRBJ2-2, with 10 bases matching TRBD1. The CDR3 length is 16 residues. Germline CDR1 and CDR2: SGHRS and YFSETQ. J was trimmed by 6 bases and V by 0 bases; bases with no gene match: 5. The CDR3 sequence: CASSLGDRGRSGELFF. CDR3 DNA: TGCGCCAGCAGCTTGGGAGACAGGGGGCGTTCCGGGGAGCTGTTTTTT.

The chain recombines TRBV28 with TRBJ2-7; 12 bases align to TRBD2. The germline V gene encodes CDR1 MDHEN and CDR2 SYDVKM. V shed 9 bases and J 3 bases; nucleotides not matched to a gene: 6. CDR3 length equals 14 residues. The DNA of the CDR3 is TGTGCCAGTCGGACTAGCGGGGAGATCTACGAGCAGTACTTC. This gives the protein CASRTSGEIYEQYF.

This clone was picked up one time. The chain uses TRBV3-1 (or the pseudogene TRBV3-2) and TRBJ2-7; 8 nucleotides align to TRBD1. V shed 7 bases and J 3 bases; nucleotides not matched to a gene: 5. Germline V CDR1 and CDR2: LGHDT, YNNKEL (reference sequence). The CDR3 length is 13 residues. As DNA, the CDR3 is TGTGCCAGCACCCAGGGGGCGCGCTACGAGCAGTACTTC. Its protein product is CASTQGARYEQYF.

The chain uses TRBV7-9 and TRBJ2-3; 11 bases align to TRBD2. V shed 4 bases, J shed 4 bases, and the junction held 4 bases outside the gene matches. Germline CDR1 and CDR2: SEHNR and FQNEAQ (reference sequence). The CDR3 is 15 residues long. The chain's CDR3 is CASSSLAGEADTQYF. CDR3 in DNA: TGTGCCAGCAGCTCACTAGCGGGGGAAGCAGATACGCAGTATTTT. The full variable domain, rest sourced from reference TRBV7-9 and TRBJ2-3, is DTGVSQNPRHKITKRGQNVTFRCDPISEHNRLYWYRQTLGQGPEFLTYFQNEAQLEKSRLLSDRFSAERPKGSFSTLEIQRTEQGDSAMYLCASSSLAGEADTQYFGPGTRLTVL.

The chain carries TRBV29-1 and TRBJ1-2, with D maybe TRBD1 (5 bases). Germline V CDR1 and CDR2: SQVTM, ANQGSEA. This CDR3 spans 12 amino acids. The germline V and J ends were trimmed by 6 bases and 4 bases, with 12 bases remaining between them. CDR3 sequence reads: CSVQGGLYGYTF. CDR3 coding DNA: TGCAGCGTCCAGGGAGGGCTCTATGGCTACACCTTC. Filled out from reference TRBV29-1 and TRBJ1-2, the complete variable domain reads SAVISQKPSRDICQRGTSLTIQCQVDSQVTMMFWYRQQPGQSLTLIATANQGSEATYESGFVIDKFPISRPNLTFSTLTVSNMSPEDSSIYLCSVQGGLYGYTFGSGTRLTVV.

V and J are TRBV7-3 and TRBJ1-1, with D possibly being TRBD1 (5 bases). The germline CDR1 and CDR2 sequences are SGHTA and FQGTGA. The CDR3 spans 16 residues. With 0 bases removed from V and 4 bases from J, the gap between germline ends came to 15 bases. The DNA for the CDR3 is TGTGCCAGCAGCTTAACGGGGGGACTGAGGGGCACTGAAGCTTTCTTT. This gives the protein CASSLTGGLRGTEAFF.

This sequence joins TRBV19 and TRBJ1-1, with 8 nucleotides matching TRBD1. The CDR3 runs 13 residues. The V segment lost 7 bases and the J segment 5 bases; nucleotides outside the gene matches: 6. CDR1 is LNHDA and CDR2 is SQIVND in the germline V gene (reference sequence). Written as DNA, the CDR3 is TGTGCCAGTACCTGGACAGGGTCGACTGAAGCTTTCTTT. Amino acids: CASTWTGSTEAFF.

J is TRBJ1-3 and V is TRBV5-4, with D tentatively TRBD1 (6 bases). V was clipped by 4 bases and J by 0 bases, with 11 bases between them. CDR1 SGHNT and CDR2 YYREEE come from the germline V gene (reference sequence). The CDR3 has 15 amino acids. The CDR3 region has the DNA TGTGCCAGCAGCCAGGACAGCTACTCTGGAAACACCATATATTTT. Translated: CASSQDSYSGNTIYF.

J is TRBJ2-5 and V is TRBV28; TRBD1 matches 8 bases. The germline gives CDR1 MDHEN, CDR2 SYDVKM. V lost 2 bases and J lost 4; bases outside the gene matches: 3. The CDR3 is made up of 14 amino acids. CDR3 amino acids: CASSLGQGRETQYF. In DNA form, the CDR3 reads TGTGCCAGCAGTTTAGGACAGGGACGAGAGACCCAGTACTTC.

The gene calls are TRBV2 and TRBJ2-1, with TRBD2 identical over 11 bases. The J segment lost 2 bases and the V segment lost 4 bases, leaving 1 base of the junction unmatched. This CDR3 has 15 residues. Germline values: CDR1 SNHLY, CDR2 FYNNEI. The chain's CDR3 is CASSGSGGAYNEQFF. Here the CDR3 DNA reads TGTGCCAGCAGTGGTAGCGGGGGGGCCTACAATGAGCAGTTCTTC.

The V gene is TRBV10-3, the J gene TRBJ1-1; no definite D call. V was shortened by 3 bases and J by 1 base, with 12 bases between the two germline ends. The germline CDR1 and CDR2 sequences are ENHRY and SYGVKD. The CDR3 contains 15 residues. CDR3 DNA sequence: TGTGCCATCAGTGAATCACAGAGAACGAACACTGAAGCTTTCTTT. Encoded protein: CAISESQRTNTEAFF.

This clone is a singleton in its sample. The gene calls are TRBV20-1 and TRBJ2-3; a weak D match, TRBD1 (7 bases). This CDR3 comprises 14 residues. V was trimmed by 3 bases and J by 1 base, leaving 11 bases between them. Germline values: CDR1 DFQATT, CDR2 SNEGSKA (reference sequence). The CDR3 region is CSASQGGGTDTQYF. DNA of the CDR3: TGCAGTGCTAGTCAGGGGGGCGGCACAGATACGCAGTATTTT.

The chain couples TRBV6-1 to TRBJ1-5; 10 bases map to TRBD1. Trimming took 4 bases from V and 2 from J; bases not matched to a gene: 5. The CDR3 sequence is 16 residues long. Germline V lookup: CDR1 MNHNS, CDR2 SASEGT. The DNA of the CDR3 is TGTGCCAGCAGTGCGGACAGGGGGGGCGGCAATCAGCCCCAGCATTTT. Translated, it gives CASSADRGGGNQPQHF.

This chain uses TRBV30 with TRBJ1-5; 10 bases match TRBD1. There are 18 residues in the CDR3. Per the germline V gene, CDR1 is GTSNPN and CDR2 is SVGIG (reference sequence). V shed 1 base and J 0 bases; nucleotides not matched to a gene: 9. CDR3 nucleotides: TGTGCCTGGAGTGAGGGACAGGGGACCCCTTATAGCAATCAGCCCCAGCATTTT. Translation gives CAWSEGQGTPYSNQPQHF. The full variable domain, completed using reference TRBV30 and TRBJ1-5, is SQTIHQWPATLVQPVGSPLSLECTVEGTSNPNLYWYRQAAGRGLQLLFYSVGIGQISSEVPQNLSASRPQDRQFILSSKKLLLSDSGFYLCAWSEGQGTPYSNQPQHFGDGTRLSIL.

The chain couples TRBV18 to TRBJ1-1, with D unresolved. The V gene's germline CDR1 is KGHSH and CDR2 LQKENI. V lost 4 bases, J lost 1 base, and 13 bases lay in between. The CDR3 loop spans 15 amino acids. Here the CDR3 DNA reads TGTGCCAGCTCACTCGGTACCCCGGGGAACACTGAAGCTTTCTTT. This encodes CASSLGTPGNTEAFF.